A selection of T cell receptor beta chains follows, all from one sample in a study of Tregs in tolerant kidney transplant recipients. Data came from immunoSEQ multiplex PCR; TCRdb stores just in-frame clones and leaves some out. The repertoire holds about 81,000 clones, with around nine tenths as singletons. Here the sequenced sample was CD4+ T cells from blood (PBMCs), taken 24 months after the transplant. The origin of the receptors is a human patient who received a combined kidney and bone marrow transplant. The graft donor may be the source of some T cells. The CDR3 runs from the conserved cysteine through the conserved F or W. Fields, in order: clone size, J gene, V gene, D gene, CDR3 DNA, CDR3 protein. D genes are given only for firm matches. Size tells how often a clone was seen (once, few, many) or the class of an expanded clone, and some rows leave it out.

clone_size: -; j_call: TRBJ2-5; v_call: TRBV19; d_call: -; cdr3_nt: TGTGCCAGTAGTATAAGCGGGTGGCCCCAAGAGACCCAGTACTTC; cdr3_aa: CASSISGWPQETQYF
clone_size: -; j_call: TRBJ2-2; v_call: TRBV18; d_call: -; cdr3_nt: TGTGCCAGCTCACCGGAGAGGGTCGGGGAGCTGTTTTTT; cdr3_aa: CASSPERVGELFF
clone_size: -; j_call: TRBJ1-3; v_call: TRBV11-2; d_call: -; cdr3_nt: TGTGCCAGCAGCTTAATCGGAGGGGCCCTCTCTGGAAACACCATATATTTT; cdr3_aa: CASSLIGGALSGNTIYF
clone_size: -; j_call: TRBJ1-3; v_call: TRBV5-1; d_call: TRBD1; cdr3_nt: TGCGCCAGCAGACTGACAGGGAGCTCTGGAAACACCATATATTTT; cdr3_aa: CASRLTGSSGNTIYF
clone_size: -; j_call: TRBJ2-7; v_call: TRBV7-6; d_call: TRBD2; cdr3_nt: TGTGCCAGCAGCTTATGGCGGGGGGGCTCCTACGAGCAGTACTTC; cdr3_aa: CASSLWRGGSYEQYF
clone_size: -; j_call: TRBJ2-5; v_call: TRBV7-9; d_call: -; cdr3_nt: TGTGCCAGCAGCCCCGCGGAAGGGGCCCAGTACTTC; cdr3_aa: CASSPAEGAQYF
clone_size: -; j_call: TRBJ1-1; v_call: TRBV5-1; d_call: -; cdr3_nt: TGCGCCAGCCGTTTTGGGGGGAATCGAGGATCGACTGAAGCTTTCTTT; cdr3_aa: CASRFGGNRGSTEAFF
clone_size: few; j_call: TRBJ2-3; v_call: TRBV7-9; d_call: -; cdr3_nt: TGTGCCAGCAGCTCCTACGAAGGGGGTAGCACAGATACGCAGTATTTT; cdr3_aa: CASSSYEGGSTDTQYF
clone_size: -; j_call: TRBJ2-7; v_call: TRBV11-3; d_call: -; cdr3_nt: TGTGCCAGCAGCCGGGGGAGTGGCGGCTACGAGCAGTACTTC; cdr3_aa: CASSRGSGGYEQYF
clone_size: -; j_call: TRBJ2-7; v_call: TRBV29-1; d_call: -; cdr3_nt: TGCAGCGTTGAAGAGCAAGGCAGGCCCACCTACGAGCAGTACTTC; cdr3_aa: CSVEEQGRPTYEQYF
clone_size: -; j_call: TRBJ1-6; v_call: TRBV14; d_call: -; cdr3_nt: TGTGCCAGCAGCCAAGGACATTGGGAGCATTCACCCCTCCACTTT; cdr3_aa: CASSQGHWEHSPLHF
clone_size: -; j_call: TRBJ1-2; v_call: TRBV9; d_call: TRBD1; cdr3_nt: TGTGCCAGCAGCGTAGAGGGGGCGCAAAACTTTTATGGCTACACCTTC; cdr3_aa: CASSVEGAQNFYGYTF
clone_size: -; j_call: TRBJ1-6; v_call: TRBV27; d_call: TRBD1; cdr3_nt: TGTGCCAGCAGTTTACTGTGGACAGGGACGCGTTATAATTCACCCCTCCACTTT; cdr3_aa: CASSLLWTGTRYNSPLHF
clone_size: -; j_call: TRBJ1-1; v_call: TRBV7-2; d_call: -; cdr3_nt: TGTGCCAGCAGACCATTAGGGGGAACTGAAGCTTTCTTT; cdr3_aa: CASRPLGGTEAFF
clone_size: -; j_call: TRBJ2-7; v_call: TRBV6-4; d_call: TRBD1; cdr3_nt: TGTGCCAGCAGAGGTTGGGACAGGGTTTCCCACGAGCAGTACTTC; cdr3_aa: CASRGWDRVSHEQYF
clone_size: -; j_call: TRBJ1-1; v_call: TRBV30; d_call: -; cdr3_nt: TGTGCCTGGAGCCCACATGAGAACACTGAAGCTTTCTTT; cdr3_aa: CAWSPHENTEAFF
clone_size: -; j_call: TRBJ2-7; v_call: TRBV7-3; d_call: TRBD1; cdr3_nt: TGTGCCAGCAGCTTAGACAGGGGCCCGTACGAGCAGTACTTC; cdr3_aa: CASSLDRGPYEQYF
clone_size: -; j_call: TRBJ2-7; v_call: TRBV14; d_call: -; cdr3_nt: TGTGCCAGCAGCCTCCGGGACACCTACGAGCAGTACTTC; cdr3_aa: CASSLRDTYEQYF
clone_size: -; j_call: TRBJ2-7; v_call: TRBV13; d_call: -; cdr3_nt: TGTGCCAGCAGCAAGGGACTTGGAATCGAGCAGTACTTC; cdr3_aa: CASSKGLGIEQYF
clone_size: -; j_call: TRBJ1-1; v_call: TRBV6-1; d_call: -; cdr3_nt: TGTGCCAGCAGTGGTCAGGGGAACACTGAAGCTTTCTTT; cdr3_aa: CASSGQGNTEAFF
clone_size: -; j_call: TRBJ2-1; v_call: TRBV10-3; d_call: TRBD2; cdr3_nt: TGTGCCATCAGTGAACCACTAACTAGCGGGGTCTACAATGAGCAGTTCTTC; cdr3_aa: CAISEPLTSGVYNEQFF
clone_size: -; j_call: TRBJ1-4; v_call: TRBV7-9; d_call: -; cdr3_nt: TGTGCCAGCAGCTTCGCCGGGGGTGAAAAACTGTTTTTT; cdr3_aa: CASSFAGGEKLFF
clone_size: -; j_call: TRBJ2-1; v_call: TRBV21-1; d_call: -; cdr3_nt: TGTGCCAGCAGAGAAGGGACTAGCGCCACCAATGAGCAGTTCTTC; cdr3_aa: CASREGTSATNEQFF
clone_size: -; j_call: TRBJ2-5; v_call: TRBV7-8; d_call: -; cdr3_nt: TGTGCCAGCAGCTTAGACAGGGCGGAGGAGACCCAGTACTTC; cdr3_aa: CASSLDRAEETQYF
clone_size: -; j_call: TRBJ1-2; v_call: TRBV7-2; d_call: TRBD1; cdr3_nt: TGTGCCAGCAGCGCAGACAGGGTCTATGGCTACACCTTC; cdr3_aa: CASSADRVYGYTF
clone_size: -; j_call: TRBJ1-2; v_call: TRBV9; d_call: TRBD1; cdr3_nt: TGTGCCAGCAGCGTCTATGACAGGGGAGTAGATGGCTACACCTTC; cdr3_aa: CASSVYDRGVDGYTF
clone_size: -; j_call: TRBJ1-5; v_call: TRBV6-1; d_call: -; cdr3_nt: TGTGCCAGCAGTGGGCAGGGGCCGAGCAATCAGCCCCAGCATTTT; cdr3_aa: CASSGQGPSNQPQHF
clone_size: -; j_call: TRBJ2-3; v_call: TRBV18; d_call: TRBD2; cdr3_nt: TGTGCCAGCTCACCTCTAGCGGGAGTAGCGCCGGATACGCAGTATTTT; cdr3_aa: CASSPLAGVAPDTQYF
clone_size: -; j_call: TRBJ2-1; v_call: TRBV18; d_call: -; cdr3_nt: TGTGCCAGCTCACCACTCATGACTAGGGAGTCGTTCTTC; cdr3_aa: CASSPLMTRESFF
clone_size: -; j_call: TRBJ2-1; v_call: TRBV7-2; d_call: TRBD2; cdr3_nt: TGTGCCAGCAGCTTGACTAGCGGGGTCTACAATGAGCAGTTCTTC; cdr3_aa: CASSLTSGVYNEQFF